Presented here are 17 T cell receptor beta chains from one specimen sequenced in a study of blood T cell repertoires in COVID-19 (dated by TCRdb to the early 2020s). The method behind the library was the immunoSEQ multiplex PCR assay. Held by TCRdb, this immuneACCESS table contains in-frame sequences only and omits some clones. Under half of the omission traces to an unresolved V gene where checked; the cause of the rest is unknown. The sample contains roughly 130,000 clones, about four fifths of them found a single time. About 17% of the sample is in the top ten clones. The material sequenced was peripheral blood. These receptors all stem from a woman between 50 and 59 years old with acute or convalescent COVID-19.

This chain links TRBV5-1 with TRBJ1-1; D remains ambiguous. Trimming stripped 4 bases from V and 0 bases from J, with 10 bases between. The CDR3 totals 14 residues. Germline lookup yields CDR1 SGHRS and CDR2 YFSETQ. The CDR3 DNA reads as TGCGCCAGCAGCGTGGATAGCCTGAACACTGAAGCTTTCTTT. Amino acids: CASSVDSLNTEAFF.

This clone was observed a few times. The chain combines TRBV5-6 with TRBJ1-3, with D possibly being TRBD1 (6 bases). The CDR3 is 17 amino acids. V was shortened by 0 bases and J by 0 bases, with 13 bases between the two germline ends. CDR1 and CDR2 (germline): SGHDT, YYEEEE. CDR3 sequence reads: CASSLVGDTSSGNTIYF. The DNA for the CDR3 is TGTGCCAGCAGCTTGGTCGGGGACACGAGCTCTGGAAACACCATATATTTT.

The chain carries TRBV10-3 and TRBJ1-1, with D possibly matching TRBD1 (6 bases). V was cut by 6 bases and J by 0 bases, with 11 bases left in between. CDR1 ENHRY and CDR2 SYGVKD come from the germline V gene. This CDR3 region has 14 residues. CDR3 protein: CAIRSGQMNTEAFF. CDR3 bases: TGTGCCATCAGGTCCGGACAGATGAACACTGAAGCTTTCTTT.

This chain links TRBV24-1 with TRBJ2-1, with 11 bases lining up with TRBD2. Germline V CDR1 and CDR2: KGHDR, SFDVKD. The V gene end was trimmed by 7 bases and the J gene end by 7 bases; junction bases not matched to a gene: 2. This CDR3 spans 13 amino acids. The DNA of the CDR3 is TGTGCCACCAGGGGACTAGCGGATAATGAGCAGTTCTTC. This gives the protein CATRGLADNEQFF.

The rearrangement uses TRBV2 and TRBJ1-2; 7 nucleotides match TRBD1. Germline CDR1 reads SNHLY; CDR2 reads FYNNEI. The CDR3 totals 15 residues. J was trimmed by 5 bases and V by 2 bases; bases with no gene match: 8. The CDR3 DNA sequence: TGTGCCAGCAGTGAAAAGGGGGCGATGGGGTATGGCTACACCTTC. Protein sequence: CASSEKGAMGYGYTF.

This clone was seen a few times. The chain employs TRBV15 and TRBJ1-2, with 10 bases lining up with TRBD1. CDR1 and CDR2 from the germline V gene are LNHNV and YYDKDF (reference sequence). J was trimmed by 5 bases and V by 1 base; bases with no gene match: 1. The CDR3 sequence is 14 residues long. CDR3 nucleotides: TGTGCCACCAGCAGAGTGGGACAGGGGTATGGCTACACCTTC. Translation: CATSRVGQGYGYTF.

The chain has TRBV6-1 and TRBJ1-2; D remains unclear. The CDR3 loop spans 13 amino acids. CDR1 is MNHNS, CDR2 SASEGT, per germline. V lost 2 bases, J lost 8 bases, and 12 bases lay in between. The CDR3 is CASSENGPGGYTF. CDR3 in DNA: TGTGCCAGCAGTGAAAATGGGCCTGGAGGCTACACCTTC.

The chain has TRBV14 and TRBJ2-2; D uncertain. Per germline, CDR1 SGHDN and CDR2 FVKESK. This CDR3 is built from 13 residues. V was shortened by 3 bases and J by 1 base, with 3 bases between the two germline ends. The DNA for the CDR3 is TGTGCCAGCAGCCATATGAACACCGGGGAGCTGTTTTTT. Protein: CASSHMNTGELFF.

This clone has a single count. The rearrangement links TRBV12-3 or TRBV12-4 to TRBJ1-2; D perhaps matches TRBD1 (5 bases). This CDR3 has 13 residues. Trimming removed 1 base from V and 8 bases from J, with 11 bases in between. CDR3 in DNA: TGTGCCAGCAGTTTAGAGAGACAGAGAGGCTACACCTTC. Its translation is CASSLERQRGYTF.

The chain has TRBV27 and TRBJ1-1, with 7 bases identical to TRBD1. The ends lost 5 bases at V and 3 bases at J; junction bases unmatched: 9. The germline CDR1 and CDR2 sequences are MNHEY and SMNVEV (reference sequence). The length of the CDR3 is 15 residues. The CDR3: CASSTSTGYHTEAFF. The CDR3 nucleotides read TGTGCCAGCAGTACCTCGACAGGGTATCACACTGAAGCTTTCTTT.

The chain links TRBV4-1 to TRBJ2-5; 7 positions match TRBD2. V trimming: 3 bases; J trimming: 3 bases; junction bases outside the gene matches: 10. The CDR3 spans 16 residues. Per germline, CDR1 MGHRA and CDR2 YSYEKL. In DNA, the CDR3 is TGCGCCAGCAGCCAGCGACTTAGTGGGAGGGAAGAGACCCAGTACTTC. This sequence encodes CASSQRLSGREETQYF.

The V gene is TRBV6-5, the J gene TRBJ1-2; 7 bases line up with TRBD1. The germline CDR1 and CDR2 sequences are MNHEY and SVGAGI. V was clipped by 5 bases and J by 2 bases; unmatched bases: 5. The CDR3 is 14 residues long. The CDR3 loop is CASSRGQLNYGYTF. CDR3 DNA sequence: TGTGCCAGCAGTAGGGGACAGCTGAACTATGGCTACACCTTC.

V is TRBV6-5 and J is TRBJ1-4; TRBD1 agrees at 7 bases. The junction had 7 bases not matched to a gene; V was cut back by 6 bases and J by 6 bases. There are 14 residues in the CDR3. Germline V gene data show CDR1 as MNHEY and CDR2 as SVGAGI. The CDR3 nucleotides are TGTGCCAGCAGACTAGGGGGCGTTGATGAAAAACTGTTTTTT. It is translated as CASRLGGVDEKLFF.

This clone has more than one count but fewer than ten. The sample holds other DNA sequences that translate to the same CDR3. V gene TRBV7-8 combines with J gene TRBJ1-2; 10 nucleotides match TRBD1. This CDR3 region has 14 residues. Germline loops: CDR1 SGHVS, CDR2 FQNEAQ. Trimming removed 4 bases from V and 4 bases from J; junction bases left unmatched: 3. CDR3 sequence reads: CASSSRTGGYGYTF. The CDR3 DNA is TGTGCCAGCAGCTCCCGGACAGGGGGCTATGGCTACACCTTC.

The chain links TRBV19 to TRBJ1-3, with D perhaps TRBD1 (5 bases). Looked up from germline, CDR1 is LNHDA and CDR2 is SQIVND (reference sequence). The CDR3 has 15 residues. With 4 bases removed from V and 2 bases from J, the gap between germline ends came to 12 bases. The DNA of the CDR3 is TGTGCCAGTAGTACCTCCGGACAAGCTGGAAACACCATATATTTT. Its translation is CASSTSGQAGNTIYF.

The chain combines TRBV21-1 with TRBJ2-3; the DNA was not used to check the table's D call, TRBD2. TRBV21-1 is given as a pseudogene. This CDR3 has 17 residues. Here the CDR3 reads CASSKQLAGALEDTQYF. The CDR3 DNA sequence: TGTGCCAGCAGCAAACAACTAGCGGGGGCCCTCGAAGATACGCAGTATTTT.

This chain connects TRBV5-6 to TRBJ2-7, with 7 bases identical to TRBD1. Germline trimming cut 2 bases from V and 4 bases from J; bases unmatched to any gene: 6. This CDR3 has 14 residues. Germline CDR1 reads SGHDT; CDR2 reads YYEEEE. The CDR3 protein is CASSFGTDRYEQYF. In DNA, the CDR3 is TGTGCCAGCAGCTTCGGGACAGATCGTTACGAGCAGTACTTC.